Below, one TCR beta chain is given with its context. The antigen remains unidentified. The CDR3 length is 19 residues. In germline, CDR1 is SGHDN, CDR2 FVKESK. Trimming removed 0 bases from V and 9 bases from J, with 24 bases in between. TCRdb called the reads again in MiXCR, with one record for every CDR3 protein. The table includes some 940,000 distinct CDR3 sequences, roughly 30% detected once. This entry belongs to a study of T cell repertoires in cytomegalovirus infection. Study findings and constraints: Using cumulative public TCR beta family frequency, the authors identified those who carried CMV together with the relevant HLA.

The TCR originated in a human donor in good health (CMV status not recorded). Some clones in this sample may be carry-over from other donors' samples. The sample was cultured CD8+ T cells from PBMCs, taken from culture after CMV antigen stimulation. This chain links TRBV14 with TRBJ1-6; no definite D call. CDR3 in DNA: TGTGCCAGCAGCCAAGATGCGAGGGAAAGGCAGGCGAGTGGTTCACCCCTCCACTTT. Protein product: CASSQDARERQASGSPLHF.